This paragraph reports one T cell receptor beta chain. Its antigen is not known. These data are taken from a study of regulatory T cells in long-lasting Graves disease. To make TCR beta libraries, researchers used iRepertoire HTBI primers and Arm-PCR of CDR3 regions. MiXCR was run by TCRdb on the multiplex PCR reads, yielding one entry per CDR3 protein. The table has 350,000 to 500,000 distinct CDR3 sequences, around 15% seen once. Germline CDR1 is SGHVS and CDR2 is FNYEAQ. This CDR3 has 16 amino acids. The junction had 8 bases not matched to a gene; V was cut back by 5 bases and J by 2 bases. The study, taken as a whole, reports: Persistent patients had more shared public clonotypes (under 3,000) than new patients (roughly 900).

Regarding time point: newly diagnosed GD, antithyroid drugs for less than 3 months. PBMC RNA served as the TCR library source. The same data also contributed to another study, on T cells in Graves' hyperthyroidism and ophthalmopathy. That paper states: An initial round of RT-PCR targeting the TCR CDR3 relied on the HTBI primer set.

Specimen: peripheral blood mononuclear cells (PBMCs), collected at new diagnosis, from a patient treated with antithyroid drugs. V is TRBV7-6 and J is TRBJ2-7, with 11 bases matching TRBD2. This clonotype was sampled from a woman in her 30s with Graves disease. The CDR3 loop reads CASSLGLADTTYEQYF. The DNA of the CDR3 is TGTGCCAGCAGCCTGGGACTAGCGGATACCACCTACGAGCAGTACTTC.